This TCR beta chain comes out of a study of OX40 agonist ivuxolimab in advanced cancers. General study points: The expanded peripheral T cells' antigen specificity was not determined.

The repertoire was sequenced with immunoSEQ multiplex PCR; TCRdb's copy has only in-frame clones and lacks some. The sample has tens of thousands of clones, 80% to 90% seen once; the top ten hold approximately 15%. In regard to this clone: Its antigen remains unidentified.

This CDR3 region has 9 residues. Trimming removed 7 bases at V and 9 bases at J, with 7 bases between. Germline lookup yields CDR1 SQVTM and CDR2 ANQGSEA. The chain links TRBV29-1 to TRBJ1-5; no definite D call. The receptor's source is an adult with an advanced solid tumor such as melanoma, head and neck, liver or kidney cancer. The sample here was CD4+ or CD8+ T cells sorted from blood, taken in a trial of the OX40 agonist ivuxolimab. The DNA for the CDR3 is TGCAGCGCCCCTTGGCCCCAGCATTTT. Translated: CSAPWPQHF.